Included here is one TCR beta chain sequence, with context. There were eight separate reactions per sample in which cDNA was made. The UMIs carried a 6-nucleotide sample barcode, and they were added by template switching. TCRdb derives one entry per CDR3 protein from the 5' RACE reads, leaving out DNA. This sample carries about 300,000 distinct CDR3 sequences, with over 5% going to the ten biggest clones. The CDR3 is made up of 15 amino acids. Germline V gene lookup returns CDR1 SEHNR and CDR2 FQNEAQ (reference sequence). Donors gave 2.5 ml of blood apiece. Blood samples, whole and unsorted for T cells, yielded the isolated total RNA. This sample is part of a study of monozygotic twins with inflammatory bowel disease.

What was sequenced was blood. This receptor was obtained from a human donor with ulcerative colitis or Crohn's disease, or a healthy co-twin of an affected twin (not recorded which). The rearrangement uses TRBV7-9 and TRBJ1-1; the TCRdb call, TRBD1, lacks DNA for checking. CDR3 loop: CASSLGATAKTEAFF.